Listed here are 2 T cell receptor beta chains from one sample, sequenced in a study of regulatory and conventional T cells in RAG deficiency. The protocol was immunoSEQ multiplex PCR, while the TCRdb copy is restricted to in-frame clones and leaves out a portion. This sample carries some 20,000 clones, 87% of them seen once, and the ten largest clones take roughly 1.4%. Blood CD4+ CD25-high CD127-low regulatory T cells supplied the genomic DNA template. These records were also assigned to another study, of regulatory T cells. That paper states: The PCR used 52 TRBV and 13 TRBJ primers.

Specimen: Tregs sorted from blood. The receptors stem from a human donor in good health.

The chain carries TRBV6-9 and TRBJ1-5; D is possibly TRBD1 (5 bases). The V end lost 6 bases, the J end lost 8 bases, and 14 bases lay between the germline ends. There are 13 residues in the CDR3. Germline V CDR1 and CDR2: MNHGY, SVAAGI. CDR3 loop: CASSPQGNKPQHF. The CDR3 coding sequence is TGTGCCAGCAGCCCCCAGGGTAATAAGCCCCAGCATTTT.

This rearrangement joins TRBV5-1 to TRBJ1-1, with D hard to call. The CDR3 is 16 amino acids. V lost 4 bases and J lost 1, with 17 bases in between. Germline loops: CDR1 SGHRS, CDR2 YFSETQ. CDR3 protein: CASSPTSFRWNTEAFF. CDR3 in DNA: TGCGCCAGCAGCCCTACATCGTTCAGGTGGAACACTGAAGCTTTCTTT.